The rows below give T cell receptor beta chains drawn from one sample of a study of blood T cell repertoires in COVID-19. TCRdb's copy holds only in-frame clones and misses some; the assay was immunoSEQ multiplex PCR. The sample has about 280,000 clones; about nine tenths are singletons. The sequencing input was peripheral blood. Source of these receptors: a woman aged 45-65 years who had recovered from COVID-19. The CDR3 runs from the conserved cysteine through the conserved F or W. A D gene is named only where the DNA matches it firmly.

v_call | d_call | cdr3_aa
TRBV30 | TRBD2 | CAWSIETSGRARGTGELFF
TRBV4-3 | . | CASSQQGLNEKLFF
TRBV5-5 | . | CASSPAGSQQRQYF
TRBV3-1/TRBV3-2 | . | CASRGGGGNTGELFF
TRBV5-1 | TRBD1 | CASSRGTGNGYTF
TRBV4-1 | TRBD1 | CASSQGDRVYYGYTF
TRBV7-8 | . | CASSLMGGPTEAFF
TRBV15 | TRBD1 | CATSRDRGFYNEQFF
TRBV28 | TRBD2 | CASSPISSGRIYEQYF
TRBV21-1 | . | CASSPHRGGGYTF
TRBV7-8 | . | CASSLANSYGYTF
TRBV5-1 | . | CASSLMGRVGGNTIYF
TRBV29-1 | TRBD1 | CSTAGTGMTEAFF
TRBV10-3 | . | CAIGPPTAETQYF